This record covers a single TCR beta chain. What it binds is not known. A universal primer site was incorporated via template switching, and the cDNA contained unique molecular identifiers. TCRdb called the 5' RACE reads again in MiXCR, with one record for every CDR3 protein. Of 700,000 or so distinct CDR3 sequences listed, approximately 9% were seen once; the top ten hold around 0.98%. The germline V gene has CDR1 LNHDA and CDR2 SQIVND (reference sequence). The CDR3 length is 14 residues. Trimming took off 2 bases at V and 5 bases at J, with 12 bases between the two ends. This sample was taken from a study of identical twins. Study outcomes and limitations: Cross-sectional statistical analysis was relied on for the conclusions, without the same donors being followed. Memory repertoires showed no such pattern, whereas abundant cord blood beta clonotypes carried fewer insertions. The models systematically underestimated how much out-of-frame TCR alpha was shared in monozygotic twins.

The sample was also linked to a second study, of yellow fever vaccine responses in identical twins.

The chain joins TRBV19 to TRBJ2-5; D unresolved. The sample was PBMCs. This receptor was identified in a woman aged 18-29 years in good health. The CDR3 protein is CASSISLAQETQYF. CDR3 sequence (DNA): TGTGCCAGTAGTATATCCCTGGCCCAGGAGACCCAGTACTTC. The full variable domain, in which reference TRBV19 and TRBJ2-5 provide the parts outside the CDR3, is DGGITQSPKYLFRKEGQNVTLSCEQNLNHDAMYWYRQDPGQGLRLIYYSQIVNDFQKGDIAEGYSVSREKKESFPLTVTSAQKNPTAFYLCASSISLAQETQYFGPGTRLLVL.